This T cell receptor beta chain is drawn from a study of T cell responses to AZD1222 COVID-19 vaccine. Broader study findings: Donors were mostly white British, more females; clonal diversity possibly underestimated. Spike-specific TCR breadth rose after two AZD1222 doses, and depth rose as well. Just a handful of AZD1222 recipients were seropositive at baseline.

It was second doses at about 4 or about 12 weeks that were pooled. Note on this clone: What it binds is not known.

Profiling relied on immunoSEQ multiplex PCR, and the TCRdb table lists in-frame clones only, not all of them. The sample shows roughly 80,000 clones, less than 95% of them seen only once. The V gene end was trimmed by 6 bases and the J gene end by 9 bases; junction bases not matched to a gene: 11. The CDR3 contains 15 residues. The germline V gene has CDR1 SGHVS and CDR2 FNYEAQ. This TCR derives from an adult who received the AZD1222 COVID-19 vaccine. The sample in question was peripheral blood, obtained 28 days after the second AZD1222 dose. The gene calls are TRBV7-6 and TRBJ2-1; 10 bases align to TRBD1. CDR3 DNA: TGTGCCAGCAGACAGGCCGGGACAGGGGACGGTGAGCAGTTCTTC. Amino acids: CASRQAGTGDGEQFF.